This T cell receptor (beta chain) was identified in a study of T cell responses to AZD1222 COVID-19 vaccine (dated by TCRdb to about 2021). A note on the overall study: Because spike-specific TCR depth and breadth did not differ between the two schedules, AZD1222 recipients who got a second dose at roughly 4 weeks were pooled with those who got a second dose at roughly 12 weeks. Enrollment into the trials was organized by age into subgroups of 18-55, 56-69 and 70-plus years, and those subgroups contained approximately 160, 26 and 62 TCR-sequenced participants, respectively. A total of 230 to 250 trial participants underwent TCR sequencing, of whom about 200 had received two doses of AZD1222 and roughly 26 had received two doses of the MenACWY control vaccine. What the research found in general, with its limitations: Because no samples from the day 14 peak response were available, repertoires could be characterized only after the peak T cell response. Reportedly, almost half of the unique spike-specific TCRs recognized epitopes lying outside the regions that are mutated in the B.1.351 and B.1.1.7 variants. After two AZD1222 doses, spike-specific TCR breadth and depth were significantly higher than at day 0 and than in MenACWY recipients. The 56-69-year group was small, and its depth increase did not reach significance, likely because of low power. Only five to seven AZD1222 recipients were SARS-CoV-2 seropositive at baseline, limiting conclusions about previously exposed vaccinees. Participants were mostly white British and included more females than males, and it was suggested by the authors that clonal diversity may have been underestimated. CD4 TCRs associated with the vaccine covered the entire spike protein, and the dominant responses were in regions 160-218 and 743-854.

With regard to this clone: Its antigen has not been determined. Base qualities are not at hand, and no much larger clone is one base apart.

The CDR3 regions of human TCRbeta chains were analyzed by immunosequencing. The study's own analysis went as follows. Repertoire TCRs were checked for matches against a reference library of SARS-CoV-2-specific TCRs that had been generated using the MIRA antigen-specificity platform. Breadth was defined as the fraction of unique TCRs that were SARS-CoV-2-associated. Depth was defined as the fraction of total T cells that were SARS-CoV-2-associated. Using the MIRA data, each spike-specific TCR was mapped to the spike region that the TCR reacts to and placed in a CD4 or CD8 class. Log10-transformed breadth and depth values were compared by one-way ANOVA with Sidak's multiple comparisons tests. In TCRdb, the immuneACCESS table is reduced to in-frame sequences with V and J assigned. These tables do not hold every clone; where another copy was compared, an unresolved V gene accounts for under half, and the others remain unexplained. The V and J calls and clone size are taken from that table; D and trimming were inferred from the DNA. The table for this sample lists fewer than 200,000 clones; over 80% of them were counted only once. Under 11% of the sample is taken by the ten largest.

For this chain, trimming is 0 bases at the V end and 2 bases at the J end, and the number of junction bases without a gene match is 1. The CDR3, cysteine through phenylalanine, is 15 amino acids long. The DNA shown is the 45-base CDR3, in frame from base 1. From a lookup of the germline V gene (reference sequence), CDR1 and CDR2 are LGHDT and YNNKEL. What the time point label conveys for this sample: baseline before first vaccination. Vaccinee samples were obtained from the UK trials COV001 and COV002, which included a single-blind randomized controlled phase 2/3 trial of AZD1222 (ChAdOx1 nCoV-19) in healthy adults. Trial participant PBMC samples were collected at day 0 and day 28 after the second dose for TCRbeta chain sequencing.

This TCR derives from an adult in good health. The sequence is built from TRBV3-1 (or the pseudogene TRBV3-2) and TRBJ1-2, and 9 junctional nucleotides match TRBD1. The sequenced sample was peripheral blood, obtained on day 0 of AZD1222 vaccination. This receptor has the CDR3 CASSQEGTGNYGYTF. In nucleotides, the sequence is TGTGCCAGCAGCCAAGAAGGGACAGGGAACTATGGCTACACCTTC.